Sequencing of this TCR beta chain was carried out in a study of read filtering for tumor transcriptome and immune sequencing. Study-wide context: DNase treatment preceded whole-transcriptome library preparation.

Trimming pared 8 bases from V and 0 bases from J, leaving 17 bases between. The CDR3 loop spans 15 amino acids. Germline V gene lookup returns CDR1 DFQATT and CDR2 SNEGSKA (reference sequence). General study results and limits: Sorted CD138-negative bone marrow cells were not purified T cells.

Molecular barcoded adaptors covering alpha/delta and beta/gamma chains were used on approximately 400 ng RNA. TCRdb fed the reads into MiXCR, producing one record per CDR3 protein. Of tens of thousands of distinct CDR3 sequences listed, roughly 19% are singletons. This clonotype was counted many times. Its antigen is not known. The chain has TRBV20-1 and TRBJ1-5; perhaps TRBD1 as D (6 bases). The source material was a population of CD138-negative cells sorted from bone marrow. The origin of this receptor is a donor at least 40 years old with multiple myeloma. The DNA for the CDR3 is TGCAGTCTTCAGCGGGACACTTATAGCAATCAGCCCCAGCATTTT. This encodes CSLQRDTYSNQPQHF.